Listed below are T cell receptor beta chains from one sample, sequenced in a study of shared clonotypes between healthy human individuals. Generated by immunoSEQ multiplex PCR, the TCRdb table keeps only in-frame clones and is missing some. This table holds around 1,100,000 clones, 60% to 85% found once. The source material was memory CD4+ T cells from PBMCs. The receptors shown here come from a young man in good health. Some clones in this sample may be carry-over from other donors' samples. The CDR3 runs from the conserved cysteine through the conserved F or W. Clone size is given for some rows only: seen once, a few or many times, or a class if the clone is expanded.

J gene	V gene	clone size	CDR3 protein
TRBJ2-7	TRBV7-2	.	CASSLGGNSYEQYF
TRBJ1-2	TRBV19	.	CASSGQGYGYTF
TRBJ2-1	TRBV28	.	CASSRVTAARQGSEQFF
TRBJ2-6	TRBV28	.	CASSHARSGANVLTF
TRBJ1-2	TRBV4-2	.	CASSQTNRGPGGYGYTF
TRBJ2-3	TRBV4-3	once	CASSQGSTDTQYF
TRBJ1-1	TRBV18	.	CASSQQGRMNTEAFF
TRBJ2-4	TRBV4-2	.	CASSQGTNENIQYF
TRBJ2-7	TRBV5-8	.	CASSLAGHEQYF
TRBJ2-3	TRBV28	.	CASRQGTDTQYF
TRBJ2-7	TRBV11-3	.	CASSLGFVGGRSYEQYF
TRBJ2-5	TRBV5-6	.	CASSRGPRRAETQYF
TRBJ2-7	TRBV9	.	CASSLEAGGYFYEQYF
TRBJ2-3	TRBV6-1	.	CASLVRGADTQYF
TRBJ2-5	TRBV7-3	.	CASSLRREETQYF
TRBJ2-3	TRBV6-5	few	CASTPFGTDTQYF
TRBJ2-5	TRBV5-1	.	CASSSQGAQETQYF
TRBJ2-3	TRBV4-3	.	CASSQGLAMRDTQYF
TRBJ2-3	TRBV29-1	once	CSGDNTDTQYF
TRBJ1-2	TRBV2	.	CASRMESGYTF
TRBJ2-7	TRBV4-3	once	CASSPREGPYEQYF
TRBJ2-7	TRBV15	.	CATSRLGQGDYEQYF
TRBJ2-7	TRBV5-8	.	CASNPRAVEQYF
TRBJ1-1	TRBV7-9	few	CASSPDRGQWFF
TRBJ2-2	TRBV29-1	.	CSVRTSGRASYTGELFF
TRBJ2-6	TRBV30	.	CAWSPVPGALSGANVLTF
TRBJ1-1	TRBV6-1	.	CASSDWGHEAFF
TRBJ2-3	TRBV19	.	CASIWGRAGDTQYF
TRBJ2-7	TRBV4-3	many	CASSQDIRRASYEQYF
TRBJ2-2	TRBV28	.	CASSLGGRTGELFF
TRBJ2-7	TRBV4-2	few	CASSQVGLAGVSYEQYF
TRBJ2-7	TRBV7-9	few	CASSRGAGVAVYEQYF
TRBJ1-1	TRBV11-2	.	CASSFTQGTGTEAFF
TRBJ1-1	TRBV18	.	CASSPGQGRDTEAFF
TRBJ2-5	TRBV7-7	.	CASSQRLGEETQYF
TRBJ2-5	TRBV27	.	CASSSQSFGTQYF
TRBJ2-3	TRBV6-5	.	CASSWGGRDTQYF
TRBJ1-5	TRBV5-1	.	CASSLARGQPQHF
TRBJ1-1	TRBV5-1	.	CASTISGTRRTEAFF
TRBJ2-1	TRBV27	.	CASSSGLAGRDEQFF
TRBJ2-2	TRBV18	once	CASSPPGATGELFF
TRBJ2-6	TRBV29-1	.	CSVADTGGTGANVLTF
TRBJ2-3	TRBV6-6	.	CASSWGSGRDTDTQYF
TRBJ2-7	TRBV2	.	CASSGRSYEQYF
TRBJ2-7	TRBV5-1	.	CASSLDRPYEQYF
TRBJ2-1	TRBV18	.	CASSPGAGSYNEQFF
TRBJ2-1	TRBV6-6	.	CASSHGFRGEQFF
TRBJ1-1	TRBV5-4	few	CASSSGQGNTEAFF
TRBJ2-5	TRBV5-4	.	CASSSDRTSGRAIKTQYF
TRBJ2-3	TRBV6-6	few	CASGSGQGTDTQYF
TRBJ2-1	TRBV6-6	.	CASSRPPPYNEQFF
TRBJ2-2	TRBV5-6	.	CASRWAGTGNTGELFF
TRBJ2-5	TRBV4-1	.	CASSPTRVQETQYF
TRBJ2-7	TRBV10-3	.	CAISVSGVEQYF
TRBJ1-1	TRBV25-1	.	CASSEGHKNTEAFF